Below, one TCR beta chain is given with its context. This record comes from a study of cytomegalovirus exposure and HLA in healthy donors. Assay used: immunoSEQ multiplex PCR; TCRdb lists only in-frame clones, some missing. Of 200,000 to 300,000 clones in the sample, approximately 83% were seen once. This CDR3 region has 14 residues. CDR1 is GTSNPN, CDR2 SVGIG, per germline (reference sequence). V was pared by 4 bases and J by 3 bases, with 8 bases of the junction left unmatched. The sample consisted of PBMCs. The source is a woman in her thirties in good health and CMV-seropositive. This chain connects TRBV30 to TRBJ2-7; 8 nucleotides match TRBD2. The CDR3 coding sequence is TGTGCCTGGACTCTAGCGGGCGCCCTCTACGAGCAGTACTTC. This codes for CAWTLAGALYEQYF.